This entry concerns a single T cell receptor (beta chain). Its target is unknown. The data derive from a study of cytomegalovirus exposure and HLA in healthy donors. Assay used: immunoSEQ multiplex PCR; TCRdb lists only in-frame clones, some missing. The table has fewer than 90,000 clones, roughly 83% seen once. V lost 2 bases and J lost 2, with 13 bases in between. Germline CDR1 reads MNHNY; CDR2 reads SVGAGI (reference sequence). The CDR3 loop spans 16 amino acids. Study findings and constraints: The TCR clusters that emerged in the first cohort tended, a later analysis found, to co-occur in the 110 or so validation repertoires. Listed as cytomegalovirus-associated were 170 or so TCR beta chains.

The TCR sequence derives from a woman between 18 and 29 years old in good health and CMV-seropositive. The V and J genes are TRBV6-6 and TRBJ1-5; D ambiguous. The sample consisted of PBMCs. The chain's CDR3 is CASSYGREKGNQPQHF. CDR3 nucleotide sequence: TGTGCCAGCAGTTACGGCCGGGAGAAGGGCAATCAGCCCCAGCATTTT.